This T cell receptor beta chain was sequenced during a study of cytomegalovirus exposure and HLA in healthy donors. Overall study context: Both the 95 to 150 validation repertoires and the 600 to 700 first-cohort repertoires used the same platform, as reported by a later analysis.

The germline CDR1 and CDR2 sequences are MGHRA and YSYEKL. V lost 3 bases to trimming and J lost 0 bases; unmatched junction nucleotides: 19. The CDR3 is made up of 21 amino acids. Study findings and constraints: In vitro confirmation showed three CMV-associated chains to be CMV antigen specific.

Sequencing was performed with immunoSEQ multiplex PCR; in TCRdb, only in-frame clones are kept and a portion is missing. Seen here are some 99,000 clones, roughly 86% observed once, and the top ten hold approximately 2.3%. Details on this clone: Its target is unknown.

Sequencing input: PBMCs. The gene calls are TRBV4-1 and TRBJ1-3, with 8 nucleotides matching TRBD1. This TCR was recovered from a woman under 30 in good health and CMV-seronegative. CDR3 in DNA: TGCGCCAGCAGCCACGCCGCAGGACAGGGAATTAAGCTTAACTCTGGAAACACCATATATTTT. Translating gives CASSHAAGQGIKLNSGNTIYF.